This T cell receptor (beta chain) was recovered during a study of control samples from healthy donors and cancer patients. Germline assignment: CDR1 SNHLY and CDR2 FYNNEI. The CDR3 is 12 residues long. V shed 7 bases and J shed 6 bases, with 11 bases lying between them. Using immunoSEQ multiplex PCR, the repertoire was profiled, and TCRdb retains in-frame clones only, with some absent. This sample has about 74,000 clones; 88% occur once, and the top ten carry more than 5%. The chain couples TRBV2 to TRBJ2-3; TRBD1 or TRBD2 may be the D gene (5 bases each). Sequencing was performed on blood. The receptor was isolated from a woman aged 45-65 years in good health. CDR3 nucleotides: TGTGCCAGCAACCGGGACGTTGATACGCAGTATTTT. Translated: CASNRDVDTQYF.